The rows below give T cell receptor beta chains drawn from one sample of a study of regulatory and conventional T cells in RAG deficiency. The repertoire was sequenced with immunoSEQ multiplex PCR; TCRdb's copy has only in-frame clones and lacks some. The table has fewer than 40,000 clones, 90% to 96% seen once. This same sample was also part of a study on regulatory T cells.

Sequenced: CD25- CD4+ T cells sorted from blood. The source of these receptors is a human donor in good health. Each CDR3 is given with its conserved first and last residue. A D gene is named only where the DNA matches it firmly. A row's size may be missing; if present it is once, few, many or a size class.

j_gene: TRBJ2-2
abundance: .
d_gene: TRBD1
v_gene: TRBV4-2
CDR3aa: CASSQGQAGELFF
CDR3nt: TGTGCCAGCAGCCAGGGACAGGCCGGGGAGCTGTTTTTT

j_gene: TRBJ1-1
abundance: .
d_gene: .
v_gene: TRBV5-6
CDR3aa: CASSHRAGGLNTEAFF
CDR3nt: TGTGCCAGCAGCCACCGGGCGGGGGGCTTGAACACTGAAGCTTTCTTT

j_gene: TRBJ1-1
abundance: .
d_gene: TRBD1
v_gene: TRBV7-2
CDR3aa: CASSLASGGGFQKAFF
CDR3nt: TGTGCCAGCAGCTTAGCGTCAGGGGGCGGCTTCCAAAAAGCTTTCTTT

j_gene: TRBJ2-5
abundance: .
d_gene: .
v_gene: TRBV7-2
CDR3aa: CASTRDSKETQYF
CDR3nt: TGTGCCAGCACACGGGACTCTAAAGAGACCCAGTACTTC

j_gene: TRBJ1-4
abundance: few
d_gene: TRBD1
v_gene: TRBV2
CDR3aa: CASGDRGGEKLFF
CDR3nt: TGTGCCAGCGGAGACAGGGGTGGAGAAAAACTGTTTTTT

j_gene: TRBJ1-2
abundance: .
d_gene: .
v_gene: TRBV5-4
CDR3aa: CASSLASRRHYGYTF
CDR3nt: TGTGCCAGCAGCTTGGCTTCCAGGAGGCACTATGGCTACACCTTC

j_gene: TRBJ2-5
abundance: .
d_gene: .
v_gene: TRBV27
CDR3aa: CASRKTNEQETQYF
CDR3nt: TGTGCCAGCAGAAAGACAAACGAACAAGAGACCCAGTACTTC

j_gene: TRBJ2-1
abundance: .
d_gene: TRBD2
v_gene: TRBV6-5
CDR3aa: CASSYTQRGNYNEQFF
CDR3nt: TGTGCCAGCAGTTACACCCAGCGGGGGAACTACAATGAGCAGTTCTTC

j_gene: TRBJ1-2
abundance: .
d_gene: .
v_gene: TRBV29-1
CDR3aa: CSVEQGPYGYTF
CDR3nt: TGCAGCGTGGAACAGGGCCCCTATGGCTACACCTTC

j_gene: TRBJ2-1
abundance: .
d_gene: .
v_gene: TRBV21-1
CDR3aa: CASTPRAGQGSEQFF
CDR3nt: TGTGCCAGCACCCCCCGAGCGGGACAGGGAAGTGAGCAGTTCTTC

j_gene: TRBJ2-4
abundance: .
d_gene: TRBD2
v_gene: TRBV18
CDR3aa: CASSPGGNQIQYF
CDR3nt: TGTGCCAGCTCACCCGGGGGGAATCAGATTCAGTACTTC

j_gene: TRBJ1-4
abundance: once
d_gene: TRBD1
v_gene: TRBV7-6
CDR3aa: CASSPSRVWTGMEKLFF
CDR3nt: TGTGCCAGCAGCCCAAGTCGGGTGTGGACAGGGATGGAAAAACTGTTTTTT

j_gene: TRBJ2-7
abundance: .
d_gene: .
v_gene: TRBV18
CDR3aa: CASSPPLYSYEQYF
CDR3nt: TGTGCCAGCTCACCACCGCTATACTCCTACGAGCAGTACTTC

j_gene: TRBJ2-7
abundance: once
d_gene: .
v_gene: TRBV6-1
CDR3aa: CASSETSAYSYEQYF
CDR3nt: TGTGCCAGCAGTGAGACCAGCGCGTACTCCTACGAGCAGTACTTC

j_gene: TRBJ2-7
abundance: .
d_gene: TRBD1
v_gene: TRBV5-4
CDR3aa: CASSFGQGTTYEQYF
CDR3nt: TGTGCCAGCAGCTTTGGACAGGGGACTACCTACGAGCAGTACTTC

j_gene: TRBJ2-5
abundance: .
d_gene: .
v_gene: TRBV11-2
CDR3aa: CASSLARGETQYF
CDR3nt: TGTGCCAGCAGCTTAGCCAGGGGTGAGACCCAGTACTTC

j_gene: TRBJ2-3
abundance: .
d_gene: TRBD2
v_gene: TRBV6-5
CDR3aa: CASSLAGGTDTQYF
CDR3nt: TGTGCCAGCAGCCTAGCGGGGGGCACAGATACGCAGTATTTT

j_gene: TRBJ2-1
abundance: .
d_gene: TRBD2
v_gene: TRBV29-1
CDR3aa: CSVFSGRWFF
CDR3nt: TGCAGCGTTTTCAGCGGGAGGTGGTTCTTC

j_gene: TRBJ2-3
abundance: .
d_gene: TRBD1
v_gene: TRBV5-1
CDR3aa: CASSRGDRGLADTQYF
CDR3nt: TGCGCCAGCAGCCGGGGGGACAGGGGTCTTGCAGATACGCAGTATTTT

j_gene: TRBJ2-5
abundance: .
d_gene: TRBD2
v_gene: TRBV30
CDR3aa: CAWTKELAGVQTQYF
CDR3nt: TGTGCCTGGACCAAGGAGTTAGCGGGGGTTCAGACCCAGTACTTC

j_gene: TRBJ2-1
abundance: .
d_gene: TRBD2
v_gene: TRBV19
CDR3aa: CASMGGSSGPYNEQFF
CDR3nt: TGTGCCAGTATGGGGGGGTCTAGCGGTCCCTACAATGAGCAGTTCTTC

j_gene: TRBJ1-4
abundance: .
d_gene: .
v_gene: TRBV10-1
CDR3aa: CASSPQELLGRRNEKLFF
CDR3nt: TGCGCCAGCAGTCCCCAGGAATTGTTGGGGCGAAGGAATGAAAAACTGTTTTTT

j_gene: TRBJ2-2
abundance: .
d_gene: .
v_gene: TRBV12-5
CDR3aa: CASGLVIGGSAGELFF
CDR3nt: TGTGCTAGTGGTTTGGTAATAGGGGGTTCTGCCGGGGAGCTGTTTTTT

j_gene: TRBJ1-4
abundance: .
d_gene: .
v_gene: TRBV10-3
CDR3aa: CAIRGTATNEKLFF
CDR3nt: TGTGCCATCAGGGGGACTGCAACTAATGAAAAACTGTTTTTT

j_gene: TRBJ2-5
abundance: .
d_gene: .
v_gene: TRBV7-9
CDR3aa: CASSIRGETQYF
CDR3nt: TGTGCCAGCAGCATTCGCGGGGAGACCCAGTACTTC

j_gene: TRBJ1-5
abundance: .
d_gene: .
v_gene: TRBV6-6
CDR3aa: CASSHQGAGNQPQHF
CDR3nt: TGTGCCAGCAGTCATCAAGGGGCTGGCAATCAGCCCCAGCATTTT

j_gene: TRBJ1-2
abundance: .
d_gene: TRBD1
v_gene: TRBV30
CDR3aa: CAWSRATTGTGRAGYTF
CDR3nt: TGTGCCTGGAGTCGAGCCACGACCGGGACAGGGCGAGCTGGCTACACCTTC

j_gene: TRBJ2-3
abundance: .
d_gene: TRBD1
v_gene: TRBV7-2
CDR3aa: CASSYRDRGRGSTDTQYF
CDR3nt: TGTGCCAGCAGCTACCGGGACAGGGGGCGCGGTAGCACAGATACGCAGTATTTT

j_gene: TRBJ2-2
abundance: .
d_gene: .
v_gene: TRBV18
CDR3aa: CASSRLPVNTGELFF
CDR3nt: TGTGCCAGCTCACGTCTCCCGGTAAACACCGGGGAGCTGTTTTTT

j_gene: TRBJ2-2
abundance: .
d_gene: .
v_gene: TRBV11-3
CDR3aa: CASSFRNTGELFF
CDR3nt: TGTGCCAGCAGCTTCAGAAACACCGGGGAGCTGTTTTTT

j_gene: TRBJ2-3
abundance: .
d_gene: .
v_gene: TRBV18
CDR3aa: CASSPPNGEKDTQYF
CDR3nt: TGTGCCAGTTCACCACCGAACGGGGAGAAAGATACGCAGTATTTT

j_gene: TRBJ2-7
abundance: .
d_gene: .
v_gene: TRBV19
CDR3aa: CATRRNGVLYEQYF
CDR3nt: TGTGCCACGAGGAGGAACGGGGTCCTCTACGAGCAGTACTTC

j_gene: TRBJ1-1
abundance: .
d_gene: .
v_gene: TRBV11-1
CDR3aa: CASSLGTVMNTEAFF
CDR3nt: TGTGCCAGCAGCTTAGGGACAGTAATGAACACTGAAGCTTTCTTT

j_gene: TRBJ2-1
abundance: .
d_gene: .
v_gene: TRBV7-2
CDR3aa: CASSPRASARSYNEQFF
CDR3nt: TGTGCCAGCAGCCCCCGAGCTAGCGCCCGCTCCTACAATGAGCAGTTCTTC

j_gene: TRBJ2-5
abundance: .
d_gene: .
v_gene: TRBV5-5
CDR3aa: CASSASTQTQYF
CDR3nt: TGTGCCAGCAGCGCATCTACGCAGACCCAGTACTTC

j_gene: TRBJ2-5
abundance: .
d_gene: .
v_gene: TRBV4-2
CDR3aa: CASSQESLAKETQYF
CDR3nt: TGTGCCAGCAGCCAAGAATCCCTAGCGAAAGAGACCCAGTACTTC

j_gene: TRBJ1-2
abundance: .
d_gene: TRBD1
v_gene: TRBV6-5
CDR3aa: CASSYMGTGGNPFF
CDR3nt: TGTGCCAGCAGTTACATGGGGACAGGGGGCAACCCTTTCTTC

j_gene: TRBJ2-7
abundance: .
d_gene: .
v_gene: TRBV6-5
CDR3aa: CASSYVMGTEQYF
CDR3nt: TGTGCCAGCAGTTATGTAATGGGGACAGAGCAGTACTTC

j_gene: TRBJ1-5
abundance: .
d_gene: .
v_gene: TRBV18
CDR3aa: CASSPGQYSNQPQHF
CDR3nt: TGTGCCAGCTCACCAGGGCAGTATAGCAATCAGCCCCAGCATTTT

j_gene: TRBJ1-2
abundance: .
d_gene: .
v_gene: TRBV4-1
CDR3aa: CASSLPGRGASDGYTF
CDR3nt: TGCGCCAGCAGCCTCCCGGGGAGGGGCGCTTCTGATGGCTACACCTTC

j_gene: TRBJ1-2
abundance: .
d_gene: TRBD1
v_gene: TRBV27
CDR3aa: CASSLRRGQIYGYTF
CDR3nt: TGTGCCAGCAGTTTAAGAAGGGGGCAAATCTATGGCTACACCTTC

j_gene: TRBJ1-3
abundance: .
d_gene: TRBD1
v_gene: TRBV7-2
CDR3aa: CASSLVGGAQGDTIYF
CDR3nt: TGTGCCAGCAGCTTAGTAGGGGGCGCCCAGGGGGACACCATATATTTT

j_gene: TRBJ2-1
abundance: .
d_gene: TRBD2
v_gene: TRBV5-1
CDR3aa: CASSFIAGGNNEQFF
CDR3nt: TGCGCCAGCAGCTTCATAGCGGGGGGGAACAATGAGCAGTTCTTC

j_gene: TRBJ2-1
abundance: .
d_gene: .
v_gene: TRBV7-3
CDR3aa: CASSYSAQSYNEQFF
CDR3nt: TGTGCCAGCAGCTACAGTGCCCAGTCCTACAATGAGCAGTTCTTC

j_gene: TRBJ2-3
abundance: .
d_gene: TRBD2
v_gene: TRBV30
CDR3aa: CAWSVLRRERTDTQYF
CDR3nt: TGTGCCTGGAGTGTACTAAGGCGGGAGCGGACAGATACGCAGTATTTT

j_gene: TRBJ1-2
abundance: .
d_gene: .
v_gene: TRBV19
CDR3aa: CASSSNQQVARGYTF
CDR3nt: TGTGCCAGTAGTTCGAATCAACAGGTGGCGAGGGGCTACACCTTC

j_gene: TRBJ2-1
abundance: .
d_gene: .
v_gene: TRBV6-4
CDR3aa: CASSDSGRDSSYNEQFF
CDR3nt: TGTGCCAGCAGTGACTCGGGGCGGGATAGCTCCTACAATGAGCAGTTCTTC

j_gene: TRBJ2-2
abundance: .
d_gene: TRBD1
v_gene: TRBV7-3
CDR3aa: CASSRKGTVNTGELFF
CDR3nt: TGTGCCAGCAGCAGAAAGGGGACAGTCAACACCGGGGAGCTGTTTTTT

j_gene: TRBJ2-7
abundance: once
d_gene: .
v_gene: TRBV11-2
CDR3aa: CASSTRVASIYEQYF
CDR3nt: TGTGCCAGCAGCACCCGTGTAGCGTCAATCTACGAGCAGTACTTC

j_gene: TRBJ2-7
abundance: .
d_gene: .
v_gene: TRBV5-6
CDR3aa: CASSLFAAGRPTYEQYF
CDR3nt: TGTGCCAGCAGCTTGTTCGCCGCAGGGCGCCCGACCTACGAGCAGTACTTC

j_gene: TRBJ1-4
abundance: .
d_gene: TRBD1
v_gene: TRBV30
CDR3aa: CAWKGTGVEKLFF
CDR3nt: TGTGCCTGGAAAGGGACAGGGGTTGAAAAACTGTTTTTT

j_gene: TRBJ2-5
abundance: .
d_gene: TRBD2
v_gene: TRBV11-2
CDR3aa: CASSPGTTFQETQYF
CDR3nt: TGTGCCAGCAGCCCAGGGACTACCTTCCAAGAGACCCAGTACTTC

j_gene: TRBJ2-7
abundance: .
d_gene: TRBD2
v_gene: TRBV4-2
CDR3aa: CASSQDSSGAYEQYF
CDR3nt: TGTGCCAGCAGCCAAGATTCCAGCGGGGCCTACGAGCAGTACTTC

j_gene: TRBJ2-3
abundance: .
d_gene: TRBD2
v_gene: TRBV19
CDR3aa: CASRPTSGGADTQYF
CDR3nt: TGTGCCAGTAGGCCCACTAGCGGGGGGGCAGATACGCAGTATTTT

j_gene: TRBJ1-1
abundance: .
d_gene: .
v_gene: TRBV21-1
CDR3aa: CASSSMASNTEAFF
CDR3nt: TGTGCCAGCAGCAGTATGGCCTCTAACACTGAAGCTTTCTTT